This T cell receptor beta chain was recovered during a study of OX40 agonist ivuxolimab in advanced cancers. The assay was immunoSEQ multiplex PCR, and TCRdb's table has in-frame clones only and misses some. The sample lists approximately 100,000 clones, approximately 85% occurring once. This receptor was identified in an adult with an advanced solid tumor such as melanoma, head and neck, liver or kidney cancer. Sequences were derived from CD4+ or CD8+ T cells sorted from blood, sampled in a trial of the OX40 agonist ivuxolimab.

As DNA, the CDR3 is TGCGCCAGCAGCCAAGGCCTCGACAGGACCCAGGATGAGCAGTTCTTC. Amino acid sequence: CASSQGLDRTQDEQFF. The V call is TRBV4-1, the J call TRBJ2-1, with D possibly being TRBD1 (6 bases). Germline CDR1 is MGHRA and CDR2 is YSYEKL. V dropped 1 base and J dropped 8 bases, with 18 bases sitting between them. CDR3 length equals 16 residues.